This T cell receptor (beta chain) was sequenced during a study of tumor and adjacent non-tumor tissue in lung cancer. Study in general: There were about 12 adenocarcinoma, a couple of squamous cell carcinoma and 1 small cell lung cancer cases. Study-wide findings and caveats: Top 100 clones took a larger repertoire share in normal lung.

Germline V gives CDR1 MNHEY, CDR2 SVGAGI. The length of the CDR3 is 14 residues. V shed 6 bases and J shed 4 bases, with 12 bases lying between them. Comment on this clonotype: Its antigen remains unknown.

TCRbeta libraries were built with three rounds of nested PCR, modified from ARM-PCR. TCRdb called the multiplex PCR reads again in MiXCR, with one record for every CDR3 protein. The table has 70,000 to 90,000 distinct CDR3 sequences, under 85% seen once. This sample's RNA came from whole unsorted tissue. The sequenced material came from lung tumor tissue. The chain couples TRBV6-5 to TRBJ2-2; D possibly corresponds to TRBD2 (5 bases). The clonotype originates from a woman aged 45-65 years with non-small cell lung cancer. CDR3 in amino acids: CASRRGLVTGELFF. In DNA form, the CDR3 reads TGTGCCAGCAGACGCGGGTTGGTCACCGGGGAGCTGTTTTTT.